These 15 T cell receptor beta chains were sequenced from one sample in a study of cytotoxic CD8 clonotypes in ibrutinib-treated CLL. The table came from immunoSEQ multiplex PCR; TCRdb's copy has only in-frame clones and leaves some out. The profile covers 130,000 or so clones, with around 85% appearing a single time and approximately 2% taken by the ten largest. The specimen comprised PBMCs, sampled after 24 months of ibrutinib treatment. Receptors originate from a human donor with chronic lymphocytic leukemia.

The chain joins TRBV6-6 to TRBJ2-7; TRBD1 matches at 10 bases. This CDR3 has 14 amino acids. J was trimmed by 4 bases and V by 6 bases; bases with no gene match: 6. The germline V gene has CDR1 MNHNY and CDR2 SVGAGI (reference sequence). The CDR3 region is CASRKGQGIYEQYF. Written as DNA, the CDR3 is TGTGCCAGCAGGAAGGGACAGGGGATATACGAGCAGTACTTC.

V gene TRBV7-2 combines with J gene TRBJ2-5; TRBD1 matches 10 bases. V shed 5 bases and J 5 bases; nucleotides not matched to a gene: 8. CDR1 and CDR2 (germline): SGHTA, FQGNSA. The CDR3 is made up of 15 amino acids. The CDR3 region is CASSRQTGGAETQYF. Here the CDR3 DNA reads TGTGCCAGCAGCAGGCAGACAGGGGGCGCGGAGACCCAGTACTTC.

There are a few counts of this clone. V and J are TRBV28 and TRBJ1-2; D perhaps matches TRBD1 (5 bases). Germline CDR1 MDHEN, CDR2 SYDVKM. CDR3 length equals 12 residues. Trimming removed 8 bases at V and 7 bases at J, with 14 bases between. CDR3 bases: TGTGCCAGCGCCTTACAGGAGCTTGGCTACACCTTC. Translated, it gives CASALQELGYTF.

This clone was counted once. This chain uses TRBV5-1 with TRBJ2-1, with 13 positions matching TRBD2. V was clipped by 4 bases and J by 9 bases; unmatched bases: 10. There are 16 residues in the CDR3. The germline gives CDR1 SGHRS, CDR2 YFSETQ. CDR3 in DNA: TGCGCCAGCAGCCCGCCGGGACTAGCGGGGTTACCTGAGCAGTTCTTC. Translation gives CASSPPGLAGLPEQFF.

The CDR3 here is CASSFQRANEQFF. In DNA form, the CDR3 reads TGTGCCAGCAGTTTCCAGAGGGCGAATGAGCAGTTCTTC. The chain links TRBV27 to TRBJ2-1; perhaps TRBD2 as D (5 bases). CDR1 MNHEY and CDR2 SMNVEV come from the germline V gene (reference sequence). The germline V and J ends were trimmed by 3 bases and 7 bases, with 10 bases remaining between them. CDR3 length equals 13 residues.

The chain uses TRBV5-1 and TRBJ2-2; TRBD1 matches at 9 bases. The CDR3 runs to 17 residues. V shed 3 bases and J 0 bases; nucleotides not matched to a gene: 6. Germline CDR1 reads SGHRS; CDR2 reads YFSETQ. The DNA for the CDR3 is TGCGCCAGCAGCTCGGGGACAGGGTGGCCGAACACCGGGGAGCTGTTTTTT. Its protein is CASSSGTGWPNTGELFF.

The V gene is TRBV11-2, the J gene TRBJ2-3; D gene ambiguous. The CDR3 has 15 amino acids. The V end was cut by 0 bases, the J end by 0 bases, with 7 bases between. Germline-derived CDR1 and CDR2 are SGHAT and FQNNGV. DNA of the CDR3: TGTGCCAGCAGCTTAGAGGCGTCTAGCACAGATACGCAGTATTTT. Protein product: CASSLEASSTDTQYF.

The chain joins TRBV2 to TRBJ2-5; the match to TRBD2 covers 9 bases. The CDR3 loop spans 15 amino acids. Trimming at V came to 4 bases and at J to 6 bases, leaving 9 bases not matched to a gene. The germline V gene has CDR1 SNHLY and CDR2 FYNNEI. The CDR3 loop reads CASSGAGGGWKTQYF. The CDR3 DNA reads TGTGCCAGCAGTGGAGCGGGAGGTGGGTGGAAGACCCAGTACTTC. The whole variable domain, remainder taken from reference TRBV2 and TRBJ2-5, is EPEVTQTPSHQVTQMGQEVILRCVPISNHLYFYWYRQILGQKVEFLVSFYNNEISEKSEIFDDQFSVERPDGSNFTLKIRSTKLEDSAMYFCASSGAGGGWKTQYFGPGTRLLVL.

The CDR3 DNA follows: TGTGCCAGCAGTGAATCAGGGGTCAACTATGGCTACACCTTC. Amino acids: CASSESGVNYGYTF. The chain uses TRBV6-1 and TRBJ1-2, with TRBD1 as a possible D gene (6 bases). V lost 2 bases, J lost 2 bases, and 9 bases lay in between. Germline-derived CDR1 and CDR2 are MNHNS and SASEGT. This CDR3 has 14 residues.

The chain links TRBV10-3 to TRBJ2-7; 10 bases match TRBD2. The CDR3 covers 13 residues. V trimming: 7 bases; J trimming: 2 bases; junction bases outside the gene matches: 2. Germline V gene data show CDR1 as ENHRY and CDR2 as SYGVKD. This CDR3 reads CAIITSGTYEQYF. CDR3 sequence (DNA): TGTGCCATCATTACTAGCGGGACCTACGAGCAGTACTTC.

CDR3 sequence reads: CASRPQSSYNEQFF. DNA of the CDR3: TGTGCCAGCAGGCCACAGAGCTCCTACAATGAGCAGTTCTTC. V usage is TRBV6-4 and J usage is TRBJ2-1; D is uncertain. CDR1 and CDR2 from the germline V gene are MRHNA and SNTAGT. The CDR3 covers 14 residues. Trimming stripped 6 bases from V and 0 bases from J, with 9 bases between.

J is TRBJ2-7 and V is TRBV2; possibly TRBD1 for D (6 bases). The length of the CDR3 is 15 residues. Germline CDR1 is SNHLY and CDR2 is FYNNEI. Trimming removed 3 bases at V and 6 bases at J, with 18 bases between. CDR3 nucleotides: TGTGCCAGCAGTGATCAGGGGCAGGGGCTATCCGAGCAGTACTTC. Protein sequence: CASSDQGQGLSEQYF.

On this clone: This specimen includes other DNA sequences encoding the same CDR3. This chain links TRBV19 with TRBJ1-1, with unresolved D. V lost 2 bases and J 1 base, leaving 5 bases between the germline ends. CDR1 and CDR2 (germline): LNHDA, SQIVND (reference sequence). This CDR3 is built from 13 residues. CDR3 sequence reads: CASSIRENTEAFF. CDR3 DNA sequence: TGTGCCAGTAGTATAAGAGAGAACACTGAAGCTTTCTTT. Full variable domain (rest looked up from reference TRBV19 and TRBJ1-1): DGGITQSPKYLFRKEGQNVTLSCEQNLNHDAMYWYRQDPGQGLRLIYYSQIVNDFQKGDIAEGYSVSREKKESFPLTVTSAQKNPTAFYLCASSIRENTEAFFGQGTRLTVV.

In DNA form, the CDR3 reads TGTGCCAGCAGTACAGGGTCCGGTTGGACAGATACGCAGTATTTT. Its protein is CASSTGSGWTDTQYF. V gene TRBV28 combines with J gene TRBJ2-3, with D tentatively TRBD1 (6 bases). Trimming left V 5 bases short and J 3 bases short, with 15 bases between. Germline values: CDR1 MDHEN, CDR2 SYDVKM. The CDR3 covers 15 residues.

The chain is built from TRBV7-8 and TRBJ2-1; no clear D. Trimming shortened V by 5 bases and J by 4 bases, and 6 bases separated the two germline ends. This CDR3 has 12 residues. The germline V gene has CDR1 SGHVS and CDR2 FQNEAQ. The CDR3 DNA follows: TGTGCCAGCAGCCCTTTATACAATGAGCAGTTCTTC. Amino acids: CASSPLYNEQFF.